This TCR beta chain comes out of a study of T cells after yellow fever vaccination. Trimming took off 0 bases at V and 1 base at J, with 6 bases between the two ends. The CDR3 consists of 14 residues. Germline values: CDR1 SGHTA, CDR2 FQGTGA. TCRdb analysed the 5' RACE reads with MiXCR anew, one entry per CDR3 protein. This table has over 250,000 distinct CDR3 sequences, over 4.5% appearing once. This clonotype was counted many times. The sequence derives from a man between 18 and 35 years old who received the YFV17D yellow fever vaccine. The material was CD4+ T cells sorted from PBMCs, obtained on the day of the yellow fever booster vaccination. The V call is TRBV7-3, the J call TRBJ2-5; D is unclear. The CDR3 reads CASSLTGGQETQYF. The DNA for the CDR3 is TGTGCCAGCAGCTTAACAGGCGGCCAAGAGACCCAGTACTTC.